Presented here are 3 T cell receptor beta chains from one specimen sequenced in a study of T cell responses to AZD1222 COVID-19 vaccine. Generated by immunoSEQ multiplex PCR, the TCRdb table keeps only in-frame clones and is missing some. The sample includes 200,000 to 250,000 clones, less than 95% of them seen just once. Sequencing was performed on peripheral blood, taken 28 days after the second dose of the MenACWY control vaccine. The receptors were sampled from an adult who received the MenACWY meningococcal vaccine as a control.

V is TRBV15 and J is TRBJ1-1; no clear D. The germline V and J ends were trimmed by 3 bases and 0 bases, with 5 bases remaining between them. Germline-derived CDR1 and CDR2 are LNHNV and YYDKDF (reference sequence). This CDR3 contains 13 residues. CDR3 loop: CATSSLMNTEAFF. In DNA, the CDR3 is TGTGCCACCAGCAGCCTGATGAACACTGAAGCTTTCTTT.

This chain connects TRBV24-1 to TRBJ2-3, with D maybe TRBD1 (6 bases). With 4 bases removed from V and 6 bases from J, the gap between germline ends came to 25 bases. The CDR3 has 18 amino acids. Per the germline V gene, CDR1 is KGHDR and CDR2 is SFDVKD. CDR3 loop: CATSELPGHGLDQDTQYF. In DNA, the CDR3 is TGTGCCACCAGTGAGCTCCCGGGACACGGTCTTGATCAGGATACGCAGTATTTT.

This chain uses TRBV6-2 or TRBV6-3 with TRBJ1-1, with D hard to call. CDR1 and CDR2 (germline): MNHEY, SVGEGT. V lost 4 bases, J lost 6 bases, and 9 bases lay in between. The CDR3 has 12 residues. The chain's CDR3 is CASSSIRSEAFF. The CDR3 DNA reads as TGTGCCAGCAGTTCTATCCGTTCTGAAGCTTTCTTT.